This passage covers 30 T cell receptor beta chains from one sample sequenced in a study of blood T cell repertoires in COVID-19. Profiled with immunoSEQ multiplex PCR; TCRdb holds only in-frame clones, not every one. The sample lists approximately 80,000 clones, 88% seen once, with 45% in the top ten. The sequencing sample was made of peripheral blood. Receptors were obtained from a human donor in a cohort sampled during active COVID-19.

This clone was observed a handful of times. This sequence joins TRBV19 and TRBJ1-3; weak D call: TRBD1 (6 bases). The V end lost 10 bases, the J end lost 1 base, and 14 bases lay between the germline ends. The germline V gene has CDR1 LNHDA and CDR2 SQIVND (reference sequence). The CDR3 is made up of 14 amino acids. The CDR3 region has the DNA TGTGCCACCTCATTGGGGGCTTCTGGAAACACCATATATTTT. Translating it yields CATSLGASGNTIYF.

The V and J genes are TRBV30 and TRBJ2-7; TRBD2 agrees at 11 bases. CDR1 and CDR2 (germline): GTSNPN, SVGIG (reference sequence). The CDR3 extends over 14 amino acids. Trimming took 3 bases from V and 2 from J; bases not matched to a gene: 3. The CDR3 DNA sequence: TGTGCCTGGAGGGTAGCGGGGGGGACCTACGAGCAGTACTTC. Protein product: CAWRVAGGTYEQYF.

The chain is built from TRBV7-9 and TRBJ1-1; 8 bases map to TRBD1. V lost 4 bases and J lost 3; bases outside the gene matches: 7. The germline V gene encodes CDR1 SEHNR and CDR2 FQNEAQ (reference sequence). This CDR3 has 15 amino acids. The CDR3 spells CASSSGQGADTEAFF. CDR3 nucleotides: TGTGCCAGCAGCTCGGGTCAGGGGGCGGACACTGAAGCTTTCTTT.

The genes are TRBV6-6 and TRBJ1-2; TRBD1 aligns across 7 bases. The germline V gene has CDR1 MNHNY and CDR2 SVGAGI (reference sequence). The CDR3 is made up of 13 amino acids. V was clipped by 0 bases and J by 8 bases; unmatched bases: 3. The DNA of the CDR3 is TGTGCCAGCAGTTACTCGGCAGGGGGAGGCTACACCTTC. It specifies CASSYSAGGGYTF.

The chain joins TRBV28 to TRBJ2-7; TRBD1 agrees at 7 bases. The germline V gene has CDR1 MDHEN and CDR2 SYDVKM. Trimming took 0 bases from V and 4 from J; bases not matched to a gene: 0. The CDR3 runs to 13 residues. The CDR3 region is CASSLWDRYEQYF. The CDR3 DNA sequence: TGTGCCAGCAGTTTATGGGACAGGTACGAGCAGTACTTC.

J is TRBJ2-3 and V is TRBV4-2, with 9 positions matching TRBD1. In germline, CDR1 is LGHNA, CDR2 YNFKEQ. The V gene end was trimmed by 1 base and the J gene end by 2 bases; junction bases not matched to a gene: 1. CDR3 size: 15 residues. CDR3 in DNA: TGTGCCAGCAGCCAAGGGACAGGGGTCACAGATACGCAGTATTTT. It encodes CASSQGTGVTDTQYF.

The genes are TRBV9 and TRBJ2-3; D is possibly TRBD1 (5 bases). There are 14 residues in the CDR3. Germline assignment: CDR1 SGDLS and CDR2 YYNGEE. V was clipped by 3 bases and J by 4 bases, with 12 bases between them. For the CDR3, the DNA is TGTGCCAGCAGCGAAGGGGCGTGGTCAGATACGCAGTATTTT. Translation gives CASSEGAWSDTQYF.

The chain couples TRBV2 to TRBJ2-2; 16 bases map to TRBD2. The junction had 2 bases not matched to a gene; V was cut back by 3 bases and J by 4 bases. There are 17 residues in the CDR3. Germline CDR1 is SNHLY and CDR2 is FYNNEI. CDR3 DNA sequence: TGTGCCAGCAGTGACGGGACTAGCGGGGGGGGCACCGGGGAGCTGTTTTTT. Its translation: CASSDGTSGGGTGELFF.

The CDR3, as DNA: TGTGCCAGCAGTTTCGGCAGGGGCGACACTGAAGCTTTCTTT. As protein: CASSFGRGDTEAFF. The chain employs TRBV27 and TRBJ1-1, with D possibly being TRBD1 (6 bases). The CDR3 consists of 14 residues. Trimming pared 3 bases from V and 3 bases from J, leaving 11 bases between. The germline gives CDR1 MNHEY, CDR2 SMNVEV (reference sequence).

The V call is TRBV9, the J call TRBJ2-1; weak D call: TRBD2 (5 bases). Trimming shortened V by 0 bases and J by 3 bases, and 10 bases separated the two germline ends. From germline, CDR1 is SGDLS and CDR2 YYNGEE. This CDR3 comprises 15 residues. The CDR3 DNA sequence: TGTGCCAGCAGCGTAGCGGGGTTGGGCTACAATGAGCAGTTCTTC. This sequence encodes CASSVAGLGYNEQFF.

V gene TRBV4-1 combines with J gene TRBJ2-3, with 10 bases matching TRBD2. Trimming removed 5 bases from V and 0 bases from J; junction bases left unmatched: 20. Per germline, CDR1 MGHRA and CDR2 YSYEKL. The CDR3 contains 21 residues. The CDR3 bases are TGCGCCAGCAGCTCGCAGTTCGGACATAGCGGGGGGACGGGGAGCACAGATACGCAGTATTTT. Its protein is CASSSQFGHSGGTGSTDTQYF.

The chain employs TRBV5-4 and TRBJ1-2, with 9 nucleotides matching TRBD1. V lost 0 bases to trimming and J lost 3 bases; unmatched junction nucleotides: 3. The CDR3 extends over 15 amino acids. Per germline, CDR1 SGHNT and CDR2 YYREEE (reference sequence). CDR3 nucleotide sequence: TGTGCCAGCAGCTTGGGGGGACAGGGCTACTATGGCTACACCTTC. It encodes CASSLGGQGYYGYTF.

V is TRBV7-2 and J is TRBJ2-7; 10 bases are shared with TRBD1. The CDR3 loop spans 13 amino acids. From germline, CDR1 is SGHTA and CDR2 FQGNSA. V trimming: 5 bases; J trimming: 6 bases; junction bases outside the gene matches: 4. The CDR3 loop reads CASSRDRGREQYF. In DNA, the CDR3 is TGTGCCAGCAGCCGTGACAGGGGGCGCGAGCAGTACTTC.

V usage is TRBV9 and J usage is TRBJ2-1; 9 positions agree with TRBD2. The germline V gene has CDR1 SGDLS and CDR2 YYNGEE. The trim removed 0 bases at V and 8 bases at J, leaving 0 bases unmatched. This CDR3 contains 13 residues. CDR3 DNA: TGTGCCAGCAGCGTAGGGACTAGCGATGAGCAGTTCTTC. It encodes CASSVGTSDEQFF.

This chain uses TRBV18 with TRBJ2-2, with no clear D. Trimming shortened V by 0 bases and J by 1 base, and 6 bases separated the two germline ends. CDR1 KGHSH and CDR2 LQKENI come from the germline V gene. The CDR3 spans 15 residues. The chain's CDR3 is CASSPPSGNTGELFF. The CDR3 DNA reads TGTGCCAGCTCACCACCATCAGGGAACACCGGGGAGCTGTTTTTT. Full variable domain (outside the CDR3, taken from reference TRBV18 and TRBJ2-2): NAGVMQNPRHLVRRRGQEARLRCSPMKGHSHVYWYRQLPEEGLKFMVYLQKENIIDESGMPKERFSAEFPKEGPSILRIQQVVRGDSAAYFCASSPPSGNTGELFFGEGSRLTVL.

This chain uses TRBV6-2 or TRBV6-3 with TRBJ1-5; tentatively, D is TRBD1 (5 bases). The V end lost 0 bases, the J end lost 4 bases, and 10 bases lay between the germline ends. Germline loops: CDR1 MNHEY, CDR2 SVGEGT. CDR3 size: 15 residues. This CDR3 reads CASSYSGHLNQPQHF. CDR3 sequence (DNA): TGTGCCAGCAGTTACTCGGGGCACTTAAATCAGCCCCAGCATTTT.

The gene calls are TRBV5-1 and TRBJ2-2; the match to TRBD1 covers 7 bases. The V and J ends lost 5 bases and 7 bases, in that order; junction bases with no gene match: 11. The CDR3 has 15 amino acids. The germline CDR1 and CDR2 sequences are SGHRS and YFSETQ. CDR3: CASSDLGGINGELFF. CDR3 in DNA: TGCGCCAGCAGTGATTTAGGGGGCATTAACGGGGAGCTGTTTTTT.

The genes are TRBV6-4 and TRBJ2-2; no clear D gene. Germline assignment: CDR1 MRHNA and CDR2 SNTAGT. The CDR3 runs to 15 residues. Trimming cost V 5 bases and J 6 bases, with 16 bases left between them. CDR3 in amino acids: CASSLMWPTPGELFF. CDR3 nucleotide sequence: TGTGCCAGCAGTCTCATGTGGCCGACACCCGGGGAGCTGTTTTTT.

The chain employs TRBV5-1 and TRBJ1-4; TRBD1 matches 7 bases. This CDR3 has 14 residues. J lost 4 bases, V lost 4 bases, and 4 bases had no gene match. The V gene's germline CDR1 is SGHRS and CDR2 YFSETQ. CDR3 region: CASSPGGSNEKLFF. The CDR3 DNA is TGCGCCAGCAGCCCAGGGGGGAGTAATGAAAAACTGTTTTTT. The entire variable domain, with the rest obtained from reference TRBV5-1 and TRBJ1-4, is as follows: KAGVTQTPRYLIKTRGQQVTLSCSPISGHRSVSWYQQTPGQGLQFLFEYFSETQRNKGNFPGRFSGRQFSNSRSEMNVSTLELGDSALYLCASSPGGSNEKLFFGSGTQLSVL.

The genes are TRBV3-1 (or the pseudogene TRBV3-2) and TRBJ2-5; D ambiguous. V was trimmed by 4 bases and J by 5 bases, leaving 11 bases between them. CDR1 is LGHDT, CDR2 YNNKEL, per germline (reference sequence). This CDR3 contains 13 residues. CDR3 protein: CASSPSAGETQYF. The DNA for the CDR3 is TGTGCCAGCAGCCCTAGTGCCGGGGAGACCCAGTACTTC.

This clone has just a few counts. Germline and junction disagree at one end, which may indicate a read error. The V call is TRBV25-1, the J call TRBJ1-2; D is perhaps TRBD1 (5 bases). Per germline, CDR1 MGHDK and CDR2 SYGVNS. The CDR3 is 11 residues long. The CDR3 nucleotides are TGTGCCAGCAGTGAATCTTCCCGACAGATCTTC. The encoded protein is CASSESSRQIF.

The J gene is TRBJ2-7, the V gene TRBV7-3; D is perhaps TRBD2 (6 bases). Per the germline V gene, CDR1 is SGHTA and CDR2 is FQGTGA. Between the trimmed V and J ends, which lost 2 bases and 0 bases, there was a span of 8 bases. This CDR3 is built from 14 residues. As DNA, the CDR3 is TGTGCCAGCAGCTTATACGGGAGCTCCTACGAGCAGTACTTC. Amino acid sequence: CASSLYGSSYEQYF.

There are a few counts of this clone. The chain links TRBV6-5 to TRBJ2-7, with 9 nucleotides matching TRBD2. Germline loops: CDR1 MNHEY, CDR2 SVGAGI. This CDR3 is 15 amino acids long. Trimming took 1 base from V and 2 from J; bases not matched to a gene: 3. This CDR3 is CASSYLASGAYEQYF. In DNA, the CDR3 is TGTGCCAGCAGTTACTTGGCTAGCGGGGCCTACGAGCAGTACTTC.

The J gene is TRBJ2-1, the V gene TRBV5-4; the D gene is possibly TRBD1 (5 bases). There are 15 residues in the CDR3. Trimming removed 4 bases at V and 1 base at J, with 12 bases between. Germline V gene lookup returns CDR1 SGHNT and CDR2 YYREEE (reference sequence). CDR3 region: CASSLGAGSYNEQFF. The CDR3, as DNA: TGTGCCAGCAGCCTAGGTGCAGGGTCCTACAATGAGCAGTTCTTC.

This clone appeared once. The CDR3: CASSIDRGGYNEQFF. In DNA form, the CDR3 reads TGTGCCAGCAGCATAGACAGGGGTGGCTACAATGAGCAGTTCTTC. This sequence joins TRBV7-3 and TRBJ2-1, with TRBD1 identical over 8 bases. The V gene's germline CDR1 is SGHTA and CDR2 FQGTGA. The CDR3 length is 15 residues. V was clipped by 5 bases and J by 3 bases; unmatched bases: 6.

The V gene is TRBV2, the J gene TRBJ2-2; 8 nucleotides match TRBD1. Per the germline V gene, CDR1 is SNHLY and CDR2 is FYNNEI. Unmatched junction bases numbered 8, after V lost 7 bases and J lost 4 bases. The CDR3 is 15 residues long. For the CDR3, the DNA is TGTGCCAGCACGGCAGGAACAGGGGGCACCGGGGAGCTGTTTTTT. Encoded protein: CASTAGTGGTGELFF.

The V gene is TRBV14, the J gene TRBJ2-5; 7 bases line up with TRBD1. Germline-derived CDR1 and CDR2 are SGHDN and FVKESK. Trimming took 1 base from V and 9 from J; bases not matched to a gene: 8. The CDR3 runs 14 residues. The CDR3: CASSQVTGSSPQYF. The CDR3 coding sequence is TGTGCCAGCAGCCAAGTGACAGGGAGTTCTCCCCAGTACTTC.

V and J are TRBV10-3 and TRBJ2-7; TRBD1 aligns across 10 bases. The V gene end was trimmed by 0 bases and the J gene end by 6 bases; junction bases not matched to a gene: 5. This CDR3 has 15 residues. Per the germline V gene, CDR1 is ENHRY and CDR2 is SYGVKD. The DNA for the CDR3 is TGTGCCATCAGTGAGTCAGGGACAGGGGAAAGCGAGCAGTACTTC. Translating it yields CAISESGTGESEQYF.

This clone appeared a single time. V usage is TRBV27 and J usage is TRBJ2-1; 9 nucleotides align to TRBD2. Germline V lookup: CDR1 MNHEY, CDR2 SMNVEV (reference sequence). The CDR3 has 16 amino acids. The ends lost 2 bases at V and 12 bases at J; junction bases unmatched: 14. The CDR3 sequence is CASSLNVLAGPPWQFF. The DNA for the CDR3 is TGTGCCAGCAGTTTAAATGTACTAGCGGGCCCACCTTGGCAGTTCTTC.

This chain links TRBV4-2 with TRBJ2-7, with TRBD1 matching 7 bases. The CDR3 length is 16 residues. Per the germline V gene, CDR1 is LGHNA and CDR2 is YNFKEQ. The trim removed 1 base at V and 3 bases at J, leaving 9 bases unmatched. This CDR3 is CASSQAEGQADYEQYF. The CDR3 bases are TGTGCCAGCAGCCAAGCTGAAGGACAGGCCGACTACGAGCAGTACTTC.